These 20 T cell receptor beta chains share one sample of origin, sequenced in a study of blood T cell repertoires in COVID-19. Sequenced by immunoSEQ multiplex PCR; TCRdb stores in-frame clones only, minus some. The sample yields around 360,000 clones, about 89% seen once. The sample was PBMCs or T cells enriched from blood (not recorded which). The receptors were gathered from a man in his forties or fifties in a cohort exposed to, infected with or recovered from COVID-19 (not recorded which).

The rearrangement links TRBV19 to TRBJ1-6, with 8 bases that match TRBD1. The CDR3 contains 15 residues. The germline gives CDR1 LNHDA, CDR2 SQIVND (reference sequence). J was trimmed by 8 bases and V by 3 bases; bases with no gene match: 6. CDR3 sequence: CASSIGTGLYSPLHF. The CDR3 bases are TGTGCCAGTAGTATCGGGACAGGCTTATATTCACCCCTCCACTTT.

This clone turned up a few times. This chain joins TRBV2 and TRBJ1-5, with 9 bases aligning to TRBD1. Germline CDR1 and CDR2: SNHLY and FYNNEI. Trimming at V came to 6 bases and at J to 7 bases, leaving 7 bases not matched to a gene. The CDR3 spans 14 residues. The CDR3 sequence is CASRMGQGRQPQHF. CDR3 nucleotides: TGTGCCAGCAGAATGGGACAGGGCAGGCAGCCCCAGCATTTT.

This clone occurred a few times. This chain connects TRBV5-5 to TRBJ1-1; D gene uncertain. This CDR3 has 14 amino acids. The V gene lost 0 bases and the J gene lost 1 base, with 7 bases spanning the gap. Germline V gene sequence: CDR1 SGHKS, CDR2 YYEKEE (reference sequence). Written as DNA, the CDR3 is TGTGCCAGCAGCTTGGATGTGGCGAACACTGAAGCTTTCTTT. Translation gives CASSLDVANTEAFF.

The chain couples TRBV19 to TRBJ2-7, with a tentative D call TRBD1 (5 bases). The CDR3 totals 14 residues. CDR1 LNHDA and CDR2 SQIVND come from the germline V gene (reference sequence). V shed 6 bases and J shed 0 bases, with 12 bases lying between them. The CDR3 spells CASRPTASSYEQYF. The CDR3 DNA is TGTGCCAGTAGGCCGACAGCGAGCTCCTACGAGCAGTACTTC.

Here the CDR3 DNA reads TGTGCCAGCAGTGACTATGGGCGGGGACGAACTAATGAAAAACTGTTTTTT. Translating gives CASSDYGRGRTNEKLFF. V and J are TRBV6-1 and TRBJ1-4; tentatively, D is TRBD1 (5 bases). CDR1 and CDR2 from the germline V gene are MNHNS and SASEGT. Trimming pared 3 bases from V and 1 base from J, leaving 15 bases between. The CDR3 has 17 amino acids.

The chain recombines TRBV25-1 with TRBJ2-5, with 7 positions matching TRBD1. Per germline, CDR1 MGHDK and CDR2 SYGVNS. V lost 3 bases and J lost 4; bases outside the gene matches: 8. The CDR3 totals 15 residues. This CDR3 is CASSERGRVRETQYF. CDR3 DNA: TGTGCCAGCAGTGAGAGGGGGCGGGTGAGAGAGACCCAGTACTTC.

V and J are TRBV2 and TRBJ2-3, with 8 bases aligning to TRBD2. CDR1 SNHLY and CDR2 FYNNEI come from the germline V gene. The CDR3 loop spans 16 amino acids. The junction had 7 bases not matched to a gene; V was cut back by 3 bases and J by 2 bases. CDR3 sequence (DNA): TGTGCCAGCAGTGAGTTAGGCGGGAGGCCCACAGATACGCAGTATTTT. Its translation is CASSELGGRPTDTQYF.

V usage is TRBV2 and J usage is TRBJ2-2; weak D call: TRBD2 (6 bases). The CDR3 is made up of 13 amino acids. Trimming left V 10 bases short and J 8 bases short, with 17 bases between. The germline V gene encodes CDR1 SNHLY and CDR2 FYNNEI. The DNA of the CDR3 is TGTGCCACCTCTGGAAAGGGAGGAGGGGAGCTGTTTTTT. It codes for CATSGKGGGELFF.

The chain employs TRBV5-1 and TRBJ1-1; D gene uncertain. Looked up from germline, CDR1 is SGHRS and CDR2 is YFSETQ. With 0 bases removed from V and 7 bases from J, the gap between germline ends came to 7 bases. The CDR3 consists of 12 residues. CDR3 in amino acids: CASSLVGDEAFF. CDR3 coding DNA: TGCGCCAGCAGCTTGGTCGGGGATGAAGCTTTCTTT. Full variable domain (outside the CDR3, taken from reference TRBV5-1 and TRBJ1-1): KAGVTQTPRYLIKTRGQQVTLSCSPISGHRSVSWYQQTPGQGLQFLFEYFSETQRNKGNFPGRFSGRQFSNSRSEMNVSTLELGDSALYLCASSLVGDEAFFGQGTRLTVV.

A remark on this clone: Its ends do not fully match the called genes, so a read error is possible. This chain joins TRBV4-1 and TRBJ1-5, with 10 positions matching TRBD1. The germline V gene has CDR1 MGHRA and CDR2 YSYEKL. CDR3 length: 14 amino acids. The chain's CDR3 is CASSSTGGKQPQHF. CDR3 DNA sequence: TGCGCCAGCAGCTCGACAGGGGGCAAACAGCCCCAGCATTTT.

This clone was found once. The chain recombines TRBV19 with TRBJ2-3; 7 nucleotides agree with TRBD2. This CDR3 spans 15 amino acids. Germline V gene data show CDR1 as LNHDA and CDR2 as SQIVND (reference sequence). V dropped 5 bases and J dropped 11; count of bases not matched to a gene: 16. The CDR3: CASSPHGTMRVRQYF. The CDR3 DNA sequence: TGTGCCAGTAGTCCCCACGGGACTATGCGTGTTAGGCAGTATTTT.

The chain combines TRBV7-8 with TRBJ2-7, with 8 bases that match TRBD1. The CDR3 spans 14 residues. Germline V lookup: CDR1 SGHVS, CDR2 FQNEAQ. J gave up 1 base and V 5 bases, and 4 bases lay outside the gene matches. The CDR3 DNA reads TGTGCCAGCAGCCTAGGGACAGGTTCCTACGAGCAGTACTTC. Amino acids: CASSLGTGSYEQYF.

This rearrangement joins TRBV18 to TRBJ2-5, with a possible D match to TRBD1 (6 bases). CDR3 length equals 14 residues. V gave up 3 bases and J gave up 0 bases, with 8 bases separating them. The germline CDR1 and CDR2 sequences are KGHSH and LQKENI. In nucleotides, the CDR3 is TGTGCCAGCTCACCCGCAGGGGACCAAGAGACCCAGTACTTC. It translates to CASSPAGDQETQYF.

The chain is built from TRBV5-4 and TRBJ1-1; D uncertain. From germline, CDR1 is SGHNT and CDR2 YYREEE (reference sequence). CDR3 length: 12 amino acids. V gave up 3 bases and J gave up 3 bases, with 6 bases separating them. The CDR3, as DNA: TGTGCCAGCAGCTGGGGAGACACTGAAGCTTTCTTT. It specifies CASSWGDTEAFF.

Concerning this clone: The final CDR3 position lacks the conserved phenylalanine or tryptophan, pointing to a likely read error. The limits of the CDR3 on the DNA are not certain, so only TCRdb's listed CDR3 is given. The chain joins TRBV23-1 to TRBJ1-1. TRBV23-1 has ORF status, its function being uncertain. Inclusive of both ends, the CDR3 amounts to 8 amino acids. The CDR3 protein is CASSQIRA.

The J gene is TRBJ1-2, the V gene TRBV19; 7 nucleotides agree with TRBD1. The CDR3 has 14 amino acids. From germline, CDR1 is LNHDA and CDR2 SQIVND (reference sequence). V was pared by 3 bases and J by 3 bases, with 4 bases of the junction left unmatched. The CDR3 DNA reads TGTGCCAGTAGTATCGGAACAGGGGACTATGGCTACACCTTC. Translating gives CASSIGTGDYGYTF.

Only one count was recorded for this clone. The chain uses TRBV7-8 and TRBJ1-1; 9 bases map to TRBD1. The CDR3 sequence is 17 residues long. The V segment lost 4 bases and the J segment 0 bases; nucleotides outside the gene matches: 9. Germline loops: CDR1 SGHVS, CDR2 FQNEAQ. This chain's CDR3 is CASSSGTGNIMNTEAFF. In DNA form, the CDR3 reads TGTGCCAGCAGCTCAGGGACAGGGAACATCATGAACACTGAAGCTTTCTTT.

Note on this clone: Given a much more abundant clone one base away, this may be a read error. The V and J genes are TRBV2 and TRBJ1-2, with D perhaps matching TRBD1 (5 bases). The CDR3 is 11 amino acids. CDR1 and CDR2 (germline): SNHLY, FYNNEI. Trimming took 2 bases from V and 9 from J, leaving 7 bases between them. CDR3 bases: TGTGCCAGCAGTGAAAGGGGCAGCTACACCTTC. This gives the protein CASSERGSYTF. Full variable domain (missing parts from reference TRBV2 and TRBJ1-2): EPEVTQTPSHQVTQMGQEVILRCVPISNHLYFYWYRQILGQKVEFLVSFYNNEISEKSEIFDDQFSVERPDGSNFTLKIRSTKLEDSAMYFCASSERGSYTFGSGTRLTVV.

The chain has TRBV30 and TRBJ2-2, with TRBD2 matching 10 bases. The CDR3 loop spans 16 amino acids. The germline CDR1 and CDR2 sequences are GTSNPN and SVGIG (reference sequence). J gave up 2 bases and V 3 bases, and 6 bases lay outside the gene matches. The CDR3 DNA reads TGTGCCTGGAGGGGACTAGCGCTATACAACACCGGGGAGCTGTTTTTT. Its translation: CAWRGLALYNTGELFF.

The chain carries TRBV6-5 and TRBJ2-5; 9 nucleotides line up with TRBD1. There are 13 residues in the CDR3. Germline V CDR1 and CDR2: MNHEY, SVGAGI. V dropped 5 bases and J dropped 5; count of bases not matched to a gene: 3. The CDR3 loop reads CASSQDRGETQYF. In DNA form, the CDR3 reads TGTGCCAGCAGTCAGGACAGGGGTGAGACCCAGTACTTC.